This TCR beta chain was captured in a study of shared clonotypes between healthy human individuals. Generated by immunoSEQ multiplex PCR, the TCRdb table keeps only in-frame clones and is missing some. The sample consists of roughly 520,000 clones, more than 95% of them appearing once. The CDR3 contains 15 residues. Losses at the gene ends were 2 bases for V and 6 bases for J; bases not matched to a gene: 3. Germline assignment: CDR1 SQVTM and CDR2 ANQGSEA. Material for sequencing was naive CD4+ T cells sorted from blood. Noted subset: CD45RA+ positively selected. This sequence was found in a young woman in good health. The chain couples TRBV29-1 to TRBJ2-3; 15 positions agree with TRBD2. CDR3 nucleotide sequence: TGCAGCGTTGAACGGACTAGCGGGAGGGCGGATACGCAGTATTTT. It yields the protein CSVERTSGRADTQYF.